This paragraph reports one T cell receptor beta chain. This receptor's antigen is unknown. One base away there is no much larger clone; base qualities are not given. Receptor amplification or capture employed PCR. Instrument used: Illumina HiSeq 2500. To normalize quantification of the TCRbeta repertoire, the TCR libraries were built with molecular barcoding that relied on unique molecular identifiers. The public sequencing data were trimmed at Q25 with fastp and processed into clonotypes with MiXCR by TCRdb, which kept only in-frame beta chains. Each entry merges the rows of one CDR3 protein and shows their most common DNA and genes. This sample holds approximately 500,000 distinct CDR3 sequences; about 10% were observed only once. The ten biggest clones cover 2% of the sample. Trimming takes 4 bases from V and 2 bases from J, and the germline ends sit 16 bases apart. The CDR3, from cysteine to phenylalanine, totals 16 residues. Only the CDR3 DNA stays, 48 bases, in frame from base 1. CDR1 is given as SGHRS and CDR2 as YFSETQ, both from the germline V gene.

The sample originates from a study of T-cell reconstitution after alpha-beta-depleted transplantation in children (dated by TCRdb to between 2015 and 2016). With regard to the full study: Using TCR repertoire profiling, the study quantitatively followed how T-cell immune reconstitution unfolded in children after TCRalphabeta/CD19-depleted allogeneic hematopoietic cell transplantation. Summary of the overall study and its limitations: Over subsequent months, a decline in hyperexpanded clone frequencies was noted, and after one year, T-cell counts and TCRbeta diversity were mostly ascribed to newly produced T cells. The apparently early alphabetaT-cell count recovery about two months after transplant was reportedly dependent on only several hundred rapidly expanded clones derived from non-depleted graft cells. In some patients, the high TCRbeta diversity seen at day 60 was put down to recipient T cells and intrathymic progenitors that had survived conditioning.

This specimen's treatment or condition label, per the study, means: allogeneic hematopoietic cell transplantation with graft depleted of TCRalphabeta T cells and CD19 B cells. The children who served as transplant recipients had been given grafts of TCRalphabeta/CD19-depleted allogeneic hematopoietic cells. The V and J segments used are TRBV5-1 and TRBJ2-1; the D gene is perhaps TRBD1 or TRBD2, as each covers 7 bases. Source: PBMCs, taken before TCRalphabeta/CD19-depleted stem cell transplant. The TCR comes from a child younger than 10 with inherited bone marrow failure, due to receive a stem cell transplant. CDR3 protein: CASSASRGTTYNEQFF. The DNA sequence is as follows: TGCGCCAGCAGCGCTTCCAGGGGGACTACCTACAATGAGCAGTTCTTC.